These 18 T cell receptor beta chains were all obtained from the same sample, sequenced in a study of blood T cell repertoires in COVID-19. The repertoire was sequenced with immunoSEQ multiplex PCR; TCRdb's copy has only in-frame clones and lacks some. This table holds roughly 250,000 clones, 85% to 90% found once. Source material: peripheral blood. The receptors come from a woman aged 40 to 50 with acute or convalescent COVID-19.

This clone was detected many times. The V gene is TRBV12-3 or TRBV12-4, the J gene TRBJ2-2; tentative D call: TRBD2 (6 bases). The CDR3 extends over 13 amino acids. V was clipped by 5 bases and J by 6 bases, with 10 bases between them. DNA of the CDR3: TGTGCCAGCAGTGGGGACTCGTCCGGGGAGCTGTTTTTT. The encoded protein is CASSGDSSGELFF.

The chain employs TRBV27 and TRBJ1-2, with a possible D match to TRBD1 (5 bases). Germline V gene sequence: CDR1 MNHEY, CDR2 SMNVEV (reference sequence). The V end lost 2 bases, the J end lost 0 bases, and 10 bases lay between the germline ends. The CDR3 is 15 residues long. The CDR3 is CASSLAGHSNYGYTF. The DNA for the CDR3 is TGTGCCAGCAGTTTAGCCGGACATTCTAACTATGGCTACACCTTC.

The chain links TRBV9 to TRBJ2-1; 8 bases align to TRBD1. The V and J ends lost 4 bases and 4 bases, in that order; junction bases with no gene match: 10. The CDR3 runs to 16 residues. Germline loops: CDR1 SGDLS, CDR2 YYNGEE. CDR3 sequence reads: CASSSRTGRRYNEQFF. CDR3 bases: TGTGCCAGCAGCAGCCGGACAGGGCGGAGATACAATGAGCAGTTCTTC.

Concerning this clone: Distinct nucleotide sequences in the sample also encode this CDR3. V and J are TRBV12-3 or TRBV12-4 and TRBJ1-2; D is uncertain. This CDR3 has 13 residues. Trimming removed 3 bases from V and 5 bases from J, with 10 bases in between. CDR3 protein: CASSLGRDYGYTF. The CDR3 DNA sequence: TGTGCCAGCAGTTTGGGCAGAGATTATGGCTACACCTTC.

V and J are TRBV30 and TRBJ2-3; perhaps TRBD1 as D (5 bases). Trimming left V 3 bases short and J 2 bases short, with 21 bases between. Looked up from germline, CDR1 is GTSNPN and CDR2 is SVGIG (reference sequence). The CDR3 spans 17 residues. This CDR3 is CAWRVPSGHPATDTQYF. CDR3 DNA sequence: TGTGCCTGGAGAGTTCCATCCGGACACCCTGCCACAGATACGCAGTATTTT.

This clone was counted once. The chain carries TRBV5-1 and TRBJ2-1; 11 nucleotides line up with TRBD2. J was trimmed by 9 bases and V by 2 bases; bases with no gene match: 7. In germline, CDR1 is SGHRS, CDR2 YFSETQ. This CDR3 is 15 amino acids long. CDR3 protein: CASSFIAGGQSEQFF. The CDR3 DNA sequence: TGCGCCAGCAGCTTTATAGCGGGGGGGCAAAGTGAGCAGTTCTTC. Supplemented by reference TRBV5-1 and TRBJ2-1, the full variable domain reads KAGVTQTPRYLIKTRGQQVTLSCSPISGHRSVSWYQQTPGQGLQFLFEYFSETQRNKGNFPGRFSGRQFSNSRSEMNVSTLELGDSALYLCASSFIAGGQSEQFFGPGTRLTVL.

The rearrangement uses TRBV19 and TRBJ1-1, with D tentatively TRBD1 (5 bases). In germline, CDR1 is LNHDA, CDR2 SQIVND (reference sequence). This CDR3 contains 15 residues. V was cut by 6 bases and J by 4 bases, with 18 bases left in between. Here the CDR3 reads CASSPFPGGTTEAFF. Here the CDR3 DNA reads TGTGCCAGTAGCCCCTTTCCTGGGGGGACCACTGAAGCTTTCTTT. Combining the CDR3 with reference TRBV19 and TRBJ1-1 gives the whole variable domain DGGITQSPKYLFRKEGQNVTLSCEQNLNHDAMYWYRQDPGQGLRLIYYSQIVNDFQKGDIAEGYSVSREKKESFPLTVTSAQKNPTAFYLCASSPFPGGTTEAFFGQGTRLTVV.

J is TRBJ2-5 and V is TRBV11-2; 8 bases agree with TRBD2. J gave up 2 bases and V 5 bases, and 7 bases lay outside the gene matches. Germline lookup yields CDR1 SGHAT and CDR2 FQNNGV. The CDR3 covers 15 residues. The CDR3 reads CASSQRAGAQETQYF. The CDR3 nucleotides read TGTGCCAGCAGCCAACGAGCGGGGGCTCAAGAGACCCAGTACTTC.

The chain links TRBV6-6 to TRBJ1-2, with 8 bases lining up with TRBD1. Per the germline V gene, CDR1 is MNHNY and CDR2 is SVGAGI (reference sequence). After removal of 7 bases from V and 7 bases from J, the junction contained 11 bases not matched to a gene. This CDR3 contains 14 residues. CDR3 loop: CASTSSTGVGGYTF. Here the CDR3 DNA reads TGTGCCAGCACCTCCTCGACAGGGGTAGGTGGCTACACCTTC.

V is TRBV9 and J is TRBJ1-1, with unresolved D. The CDR3 runs 15 residues. CDR1 SGDLS and CDR2 YYNGEE come from the germline V gene. V lost 4 bases, J lost 1 base, and 14 bases lay in between. For the CDR3, the DNA is TGTGCCAGCAGCCCCCCGCTTGGCCCGAACACTGAAGCTTTCTTT. As protein: CASSPPLGPNTEAFF.

The rearrangement joins TRBV12-3 or TRBV12-4 to TRBJ2-2; unclear D gene. This CDR3 has 11 residues. V lost 7 bases and J 5 bases, leaving 5 bases between the germline ends. CDR3 DNA sequence: TGTGCCAGCACAGTAACCGGGGAGCTGTTTTTT. It is translated as CASTVTGELFF.

The chain links TRBV6-1 to TRBJ2-1; 10 bases fit TRBD2. The germline V gene has CDR1 MNHNS and CDR2 SASEGT. This CDR3 contains 14 residues. V dropped 3 bases and J dropped 6; count of bases not matched to a gene: 2. CDR3 bases: TGTGCCAGCAGTGAGCTAGCGGGGGCCAATGAGCAGTTCTTC. This gives the protein CASSELAGANEQFF.

Only one count was recorded for this clone. V usage is TRBV5-1 and J usage is TRBJ2-3, with 10 bases identical to TRBD1. The CDR3 extends over 15 amino acids. The ends lost 2 bases at V and 5 bases at J; junction bases unmatched: 5. Germline lookup yields CDR1 SGHRS and CDR2 YFSETQ. CDR3 loop: CASSFRQGALDTQYF. The DNA for the CDR3 is TGCGCCAGCAGCTTCCGACAGGGGGCTTTAGATACGCAGTATTTT.

This clone has only a few counts. In the same sample, other DNA sequences code for this CDR3. The chain uses TRBV7-3 and TRBJ2-5; 13 positions agree with TRBD2. V lost 2 bases, J lost 5 bases, and 2 bases stayed unmatched. The CDR3 has 15 amino acids. Germline-derived CDR1 and CDR2 are SGHTA and FQGTGA. This chain's CDR3 is CASSLGLAGVETQYF. The CDR3 nucleotides are TGTGCCAGCAGCTTAGGACTAGCGGGGGTGGAGACCCAGTACTTC. Drawing the rest from reference TRBV7-3 and TRBJ2-5, the complete variable domain is GAGVSQTPSNKVTEKGKYVELRCDPISGHTALYWYRQSLGQGPEFLIYFQGTGAADDSGLPNDRFFAVRPEGSVSTLKIQRTERGDSAVYLCASSLGLAGVETQYFGPGTRLLVL.

The CDR3 DNA is TGCGCCAGCAGCTTATCCGGGGGCGCGGGGGAAAATGGCTACACCTTC. Translated, it gives CASSLSGGAGENGYTF. The chain is built from TRBV5-1 and TRBJ1-2, with TRBD1 as a possible D gene (6 bases). The V end was cut by 2 bases, the J end by 6 bases, with 20 bases between. The CDR3 spans 16 residues. Germline V gives CDR1 SGHRS, CDR2 YFSETQ. Together with reference TRBV5-1 and TRBJ1-2, the CDR3 gives the full variable domain: KAGVTQTPRYLIKTRGQQVTLSCSPISGHRSVSWYQQTPGQGLQFLFEYFSETQRNKGNFPGRFSGRQFSNSRSEMNVSTLELGDSALYLCASSLSGGAGENGYTFGSGTRLTVV.

For the CDR3, the DNA is TGTGCCAGCCGGACTAGCGGGGGAAAGTACAATGAGCAGTTCTTC. This codes for CASRTSGGKYNEQFF. V and J are TRBV2 and TRBJ2-1; 13 positions agree with TRBD2. This CDR3 is 15 amino acids long. The ends lost 8 bases at V and 4 bases at J; junction bases unmatched: 5. CDR1 is SNHLY, CDR2 FYNNEI, per germline.

The CDR3 spells CASSLLGHGNEQFF. In nucleotides, the CDR3 is TGTGCCAGCAGTTTATTGGGACATGGGAATGAGCAGTTCTTC. This chain connects TRBV27 to TRBJ2-1; D might be TRBD1 (6 bases). Trimming removed 1 base from V and 7 bases from J, with 11 bases in between. This CDR3 comprises 14 residues. The germline V gene encodes CDR1 MNHEY and CDR2 SMNVEV (reference sequence).

The chain links TRBV7-9 to TRBJ1-1; D gene unclear. The germline gives CDR1 SEHNR, CDR2 FQNEAQ (reference sequence). This CDR3 spans 15 amino acids. V shed 4 bases and J shed 2 bases, with 14 bases lying between them. The CDR3 loop is CASSSQGGVNTEAFF. The CDR3 DNA sequence: TGTGCCAGCAGCTCCCAAGGCGGCGTTAACACTGAAGCTTTCTTT.